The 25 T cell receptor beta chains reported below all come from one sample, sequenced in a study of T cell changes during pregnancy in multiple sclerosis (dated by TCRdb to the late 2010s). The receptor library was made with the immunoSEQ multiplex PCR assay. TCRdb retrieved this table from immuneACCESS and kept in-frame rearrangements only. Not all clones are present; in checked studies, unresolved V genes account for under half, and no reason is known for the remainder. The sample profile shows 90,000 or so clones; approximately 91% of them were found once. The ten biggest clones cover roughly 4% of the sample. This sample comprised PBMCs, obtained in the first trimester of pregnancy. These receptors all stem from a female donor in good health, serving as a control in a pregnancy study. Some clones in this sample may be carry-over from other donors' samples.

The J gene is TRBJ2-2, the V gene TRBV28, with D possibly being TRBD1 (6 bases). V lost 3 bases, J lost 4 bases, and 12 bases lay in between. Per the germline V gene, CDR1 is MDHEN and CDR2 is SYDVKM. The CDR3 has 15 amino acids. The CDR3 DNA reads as TGTGCCAGCAGTTTGGTCAGGGGTGCCACCGGGGAGCTGTTTTTT. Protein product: CASSLVRGATGELFF.

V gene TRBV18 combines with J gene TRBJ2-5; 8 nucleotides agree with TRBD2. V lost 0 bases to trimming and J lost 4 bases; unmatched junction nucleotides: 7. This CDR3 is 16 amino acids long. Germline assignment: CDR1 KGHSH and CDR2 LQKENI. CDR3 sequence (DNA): TGTGCCAGCTCACCACCCAGCGGGAGTAAGATAGAGACCCAGTACTTC. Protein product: CASSPPSGSKIETQYF.

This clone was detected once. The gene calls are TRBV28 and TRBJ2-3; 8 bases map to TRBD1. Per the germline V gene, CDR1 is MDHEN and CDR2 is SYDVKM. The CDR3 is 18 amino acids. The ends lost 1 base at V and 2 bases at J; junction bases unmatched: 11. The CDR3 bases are TGTGCCAGCAGTTTATTCTTAAAGACAGGGGCCCTCACAGATACGCAGTATTTT. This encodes CASSLFLKTGALTDTQYF.

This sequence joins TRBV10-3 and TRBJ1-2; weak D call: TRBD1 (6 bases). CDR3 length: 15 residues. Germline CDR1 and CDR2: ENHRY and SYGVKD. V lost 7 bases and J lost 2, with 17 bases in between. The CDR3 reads CAIKDGGRGNYGYTF. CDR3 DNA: TGTGCCATCAAGGATGGGGGCAGGGGAAACTATGGCTACACCTTC.

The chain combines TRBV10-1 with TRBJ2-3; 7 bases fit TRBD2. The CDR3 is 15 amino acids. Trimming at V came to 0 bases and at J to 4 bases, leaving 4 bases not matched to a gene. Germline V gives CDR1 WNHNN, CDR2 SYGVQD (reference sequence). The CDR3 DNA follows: TGCGCCAGCAGTGAGTCGGGGGGGACCCCAGATACGCAGTATTTT. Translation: CASSESGGTPDTQYF.

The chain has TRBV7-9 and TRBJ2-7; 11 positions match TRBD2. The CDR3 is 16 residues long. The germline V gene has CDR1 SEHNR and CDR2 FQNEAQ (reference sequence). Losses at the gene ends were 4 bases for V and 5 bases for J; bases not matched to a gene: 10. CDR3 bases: TGTGCCAGCAGCTCCACAGTAGCGGGAGGGCCCCACGAGCAGTACTTC. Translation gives CASSSTVAGGPHEQYF.

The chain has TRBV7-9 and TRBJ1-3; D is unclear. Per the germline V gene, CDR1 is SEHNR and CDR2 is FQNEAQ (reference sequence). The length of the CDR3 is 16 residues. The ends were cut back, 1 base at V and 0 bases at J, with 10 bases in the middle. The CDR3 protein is CASSLVSLSSGNTIYF. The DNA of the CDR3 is TGTGCCAGCAGCTTAGTCAGTCTCAGCTCTGGAAACACCATATATTTT.

The CDR3 region is CASSSSREPYGYTF. CDR3 nucleotide sequence: TGTGCCAGCAGCTCGTCACGGGAACCATATGGCTACACCTTC. The chain couples TRBV5-8 to TRBJ1-2, with D uncertain. The CDR3 has 14 residues. Germline lookup yields CDR1 SGHTS and CDR2 YDEGEE. Trimming took 3 bases from V and 5 from J, leaving 14 bases between them.

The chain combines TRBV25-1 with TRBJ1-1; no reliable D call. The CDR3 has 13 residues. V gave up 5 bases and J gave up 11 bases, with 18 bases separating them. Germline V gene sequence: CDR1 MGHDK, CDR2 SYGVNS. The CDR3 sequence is CASSTATAPAAFF. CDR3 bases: TGTGCCAGCAGTACCGCCACAGCCCCGGCGGCTTTCTTT.

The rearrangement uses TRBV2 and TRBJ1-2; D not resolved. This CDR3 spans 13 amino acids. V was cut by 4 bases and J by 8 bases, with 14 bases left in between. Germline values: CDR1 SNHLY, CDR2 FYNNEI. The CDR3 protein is CASSGSSVNGYTF. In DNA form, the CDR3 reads TGTGCCAGCAGTGGGTCGTCAGTTAACGGCTACACCTTC.

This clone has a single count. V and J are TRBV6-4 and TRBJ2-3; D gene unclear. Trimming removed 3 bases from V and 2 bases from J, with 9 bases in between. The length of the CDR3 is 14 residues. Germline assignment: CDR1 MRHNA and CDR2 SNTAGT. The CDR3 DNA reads TGTGCCAGCAGTGAGGAGATCTCCACAGATACGCAGTATTTT. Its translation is CASSEEISTDTQYF.

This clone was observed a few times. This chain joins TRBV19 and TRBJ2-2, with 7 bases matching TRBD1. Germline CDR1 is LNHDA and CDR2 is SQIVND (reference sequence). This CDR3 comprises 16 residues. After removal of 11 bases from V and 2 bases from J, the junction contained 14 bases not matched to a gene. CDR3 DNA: TGTGCCTGTTCCACTACAGGGGTGGTCAACACCGGGGAGCTGTTTTTT. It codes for CACSTTGVVNTGELFF.

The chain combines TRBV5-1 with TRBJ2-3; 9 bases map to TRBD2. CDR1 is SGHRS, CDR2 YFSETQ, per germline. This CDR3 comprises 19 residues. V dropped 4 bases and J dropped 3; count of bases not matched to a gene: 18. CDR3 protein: CASSLSGARTSEETDTQYF. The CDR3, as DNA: TGCGCCAGCAGCCTGAGTGGGGCTAGGACTAGCGAGGAAACAGATACGCAGTATTTT.

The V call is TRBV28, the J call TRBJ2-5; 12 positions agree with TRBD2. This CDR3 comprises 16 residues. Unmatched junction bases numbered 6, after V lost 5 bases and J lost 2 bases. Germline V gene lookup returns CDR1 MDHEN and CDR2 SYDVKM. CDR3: CASSAGLAGSQETQYF. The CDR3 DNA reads TGTGCCAGCAGTGCTGGACTAGCGGGGTCGCAAGAGACCCAGTACTTC.

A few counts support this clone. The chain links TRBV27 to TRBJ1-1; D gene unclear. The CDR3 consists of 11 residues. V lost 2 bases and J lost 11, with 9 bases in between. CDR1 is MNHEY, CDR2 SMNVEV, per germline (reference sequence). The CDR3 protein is CASSLGPLAFF. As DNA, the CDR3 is TGTGCCAGCAGTTTAGGGCCACTTGCTTTCTTT.

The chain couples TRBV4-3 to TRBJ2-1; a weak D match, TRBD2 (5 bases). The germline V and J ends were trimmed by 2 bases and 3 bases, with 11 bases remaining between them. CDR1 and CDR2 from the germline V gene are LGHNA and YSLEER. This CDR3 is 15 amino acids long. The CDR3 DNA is TGCGCCAGCAGCCAATCAAATAGCGACTACAATGAGCAGTTCTTC. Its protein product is CASSQSNSDYNEQFF.

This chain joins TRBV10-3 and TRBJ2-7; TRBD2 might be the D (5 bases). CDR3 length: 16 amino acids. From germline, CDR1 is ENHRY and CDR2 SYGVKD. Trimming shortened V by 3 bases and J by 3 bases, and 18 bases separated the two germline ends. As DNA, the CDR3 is TGTGCCATCAGTGACCCCCCCCCGGGAAGCCGCTACGAGCAGTACTTC. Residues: CAISDPPPGSRYEQYF.

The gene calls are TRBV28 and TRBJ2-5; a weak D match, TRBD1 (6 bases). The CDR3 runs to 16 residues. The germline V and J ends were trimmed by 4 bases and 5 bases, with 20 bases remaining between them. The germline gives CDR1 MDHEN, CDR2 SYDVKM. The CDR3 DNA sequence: TGTGCCAGCAGTTCCGTTTCTTCAGGGGCGTACGAGACCCAGTACTTC. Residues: CASSSVSSGAYETQYF.

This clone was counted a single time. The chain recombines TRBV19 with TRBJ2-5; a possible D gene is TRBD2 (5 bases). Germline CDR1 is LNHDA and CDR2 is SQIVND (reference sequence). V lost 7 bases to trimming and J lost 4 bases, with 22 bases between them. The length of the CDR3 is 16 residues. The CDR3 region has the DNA TGTGCCAGTACCCCCGGGTGGGAGCCGATGGGAGAGACCCAGTACTTC. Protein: CASTPGWEPMGETQYF.

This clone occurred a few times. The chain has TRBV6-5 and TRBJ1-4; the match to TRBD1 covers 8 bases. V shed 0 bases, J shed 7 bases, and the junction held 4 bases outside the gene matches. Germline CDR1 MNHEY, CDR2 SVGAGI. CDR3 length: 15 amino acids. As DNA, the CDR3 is TGTGCCAGCAGTTACTCCCCGGGACAGGCTGAAAAACTGTTTTTT. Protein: CASSYSPGQAEKLFF.

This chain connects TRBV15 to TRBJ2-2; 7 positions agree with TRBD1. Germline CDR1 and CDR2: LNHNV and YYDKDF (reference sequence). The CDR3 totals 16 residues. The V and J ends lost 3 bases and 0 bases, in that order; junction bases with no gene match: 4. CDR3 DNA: TGTGCCACCAGCAGGTTGACAGGGACGAACACCGGGGAGCTGTTTTTT. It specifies CATSRLTGTNTGELFF.

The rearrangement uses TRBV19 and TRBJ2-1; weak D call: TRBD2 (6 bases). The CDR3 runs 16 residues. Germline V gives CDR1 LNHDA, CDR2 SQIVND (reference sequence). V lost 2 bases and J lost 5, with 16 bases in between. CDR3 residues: CASSIIAASADNEQFF. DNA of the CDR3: TGTGCCAGTAGTATAATAGCGGCTAGCGCCGACAATGAGCAGTTCTTC.

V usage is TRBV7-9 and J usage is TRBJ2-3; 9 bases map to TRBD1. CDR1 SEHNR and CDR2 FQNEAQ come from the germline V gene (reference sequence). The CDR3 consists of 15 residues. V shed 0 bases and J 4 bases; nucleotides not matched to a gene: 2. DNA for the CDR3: TGTGCCAGCAGCTTAGCTACAGGGGGCTCAGATACGCAGTATTTT. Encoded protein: CASSLATGGSDTQYF. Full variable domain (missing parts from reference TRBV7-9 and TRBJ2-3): DTGVSQNPRHKITKRGQNVTFRCDPISEHNRLYWYRQTLGQGPEFLTYFQNEAQLEKSRLLSDRFSAERPKGSFSTLEIQRTEQGDSAMYLCASSLATGGSDTQYFGPGTRLTVL.

The CDR3: CASSKPGYFYEQYF. CDR3 sequence (DNA): TGTGCCAGCAGTAAACCGGGGTACTTCTACGAGCAGTACTTC. The rearrangement joins TRBV6-5 to TRBJ2-7; TRBD2 might be the D (5 bases). V gave up 5 bases and J gave up 3 bases, with 14 bases separating them. The CDR3 is made up of 14 amino acids. Germline lookup yields CDR1 MNHEY and CDR2 SVGAGI.

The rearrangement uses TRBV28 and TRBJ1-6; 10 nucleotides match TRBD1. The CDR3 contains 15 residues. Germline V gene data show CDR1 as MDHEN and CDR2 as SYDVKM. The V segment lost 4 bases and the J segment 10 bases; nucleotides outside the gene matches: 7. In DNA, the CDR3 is TGTGCCAGCAGTTGGACAGGGGGAAATCGATCACCCCTCCACTTT. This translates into CASSWTGGNRSPLHF.